This TCR beta chain was obtained from a study of cytomegalovirus exposure and HLA in healthy donors. Germline CDR1 and CDR2: SGHRS and YFSETQ. V lost 3 bases and J 2 bases, leaving 15 bases between the germline ends. The CDR3 runs 15 residues. The PCR employed 60 Vbeta primers together with 13 Jbeta primers. Only in-frame clones appear in the TCRdb table, and some are missing; sequencing was by immunoSEQ multiplex PCR. The sample lists about 200,000 clones, under 90% occurring once. The sequence derives from a boy aged 2 to 10 in good health and CMV-seronegative. The V and J genes are TRBV5-1 and TRBJ2-7; tentatively, D is TRBD1 (6 bases). Sequencing input: PBMCs. The CDR3 loop reads CASSSLRQDAYEQYF. Written as DNA, the CDR3 is TGCGCCAGCAGCTCCCTAAGACAGGATGCCTACGAGCAGTACTTC.